This T cell receptor beta chain was recovered during a study of a mutant IDH1 vaccine in newly diagnosed glioma. For the study at large: Following radiotherapy alone, or alongside temozolomide cycles, vaccination was started after an interval of 4-6 weeks. In the visit schedule, V12 fell in week 35, while V13 fell in week 47.

This CDR3 contains 15 residues. Germline CDR1 is MNHNY and CDR2 is SVGAGI (reference sequence). Trimming pared 4 bases from V and 0 bases from J, leaving 10 bases between. Clones were read by immunoSEQ multiplex PCR, and TCRdb kept only the in-frame ones, dropping some. The sample contains about 32,000 clones, around 84% of which appear only once. This clone was recorded only once. The antigen is not known. Time point noted: week 35, safety follow-up. What each vaccine dose contained was 300 ug of mutant IDH1 20-mer peptide, accompanied by topical imiquimod. The astrocytomas were IDH1-mutant, ATRX-negative, and WHO grade 3 or 4.

Material: PBMCs, obtained from a glioma patient whose treatment included an IDH1 peptide vaccine. The clonotype originates from a woman younger than 30 with glioma. V gene TRBV6-6 combines with J gene TRBJ1-5; D uncertain. The CDR3 coding sequence is TGTGCCAGCAGTTTAAATGATCTTAGCAATCAGCCCCAGCATTTT. Translating it yields CASSLNDLSNQPQHF.